Each of the 20 T cell receptor beta chains below was sequenced from the same sample in a study of T cells in localized non-small cell lung cancer (dated by TCRdb to about 2020). The protocol used for the library was the immunoSEQ multiplex PCR assay. Not all clones reach the TCRdb copy of this immuneACCESS table, which keeps in-frame sequences only. Checked studies attribute under half of the gap to unresolved V genes and leave the rest unexplained. This sample gives 1,200 or so clones in total; around 40% of them show up just once. Clones ranked in the top ten supply 6.5% to 9.5% of the sample. Specimen: lung tumor tissue, collected before any cancer treatment. The receptors originated from a male donor at least 60 years old with stage III lung adenocarcinoma.

This clone is medium-sized in the sample. J is TRBJ2-5 and V is TRBV11-3, with D tentatively TRBD2 (5 bases). Trimming removed 3 bases from V and 5 bases from J, with 16 bases in between. This CDR3 is 15 amino acids long. Germline V gives CDR1 SGHNT, CDR2 YENEEA. The CDR3 region is CASSLTAGGRETQYF. CDR3 nucleotides: TGTGCCAGCAGCTTGACGGCGGGCGGTCGGGAGACCCAGTACTTC.

The V gene is TRBV5-1, the J gene TRBJ2-7; maybe TRBD2 (5 bases). The CDR3 is 16 residues long. Germline values: CDR1 SGHRS, CDR2 YFSETQ. V lost 1 base and J 0 bases, leaving 14 bases between the germline ends. As DNA, the CDR3 is TGCGCCAGCAGCTTGTCCCCGGGAATAAGCTCCTACGAGCAGTACTTC. Translating it yields CASSLSPGISSYEQYF.

The chain recombines TRBV11-3 with TRBJ1-1; D remains ambiguous. This CDR3 region has 15 residues. CDR1 is SGHNT, CDR2 YENEEA, per germline. Trimming stripped 1 base from V and 4 bases from J, with 13 bases between. For the CDR3, the DNA is TGTGCCAGCAGCTTAGGCGGCGTGCGGGGCACTGAAGCTTTCTTT. Encoded protein: CASSLGGVRGTEAFF.

The chain links TRBV11-3 to TRBJ2-1, with TRBD2 matching 7 bases. Germline values: CDR1 SGHNT, CDR2 YENEEA. J was trimmed by 8 bases and V by 6 bases; bases with no gene match: 10. The CDR3 is 14 amino acids. The CDR3 DNA reads TGTGCCAGCAGGTCGGGACTAAGCCCCCATGAGCAGTTCTTC. Translating it yields CASRSGLSPHEQFF.

This clone was observed a handful of times. At one end the junction does not follow the germline gene, possibly because of a read error. The chain is built from TRBV9 and TRBJ1-4; perhaps TRBD1 as D (5 bases). The CDR3 sequence is 12 residues long. Germline CDR1 and CDR2: SGDLS and YYNGEE. This chain's CDR3 is CASSEGAPPWKF. CDR3 sequence (DNA): TGTGCCAGCAGTGAAGGGGCACCCCCATGGAAATTT.

By share of the sample, this clone is medium-sized. This rearrangement joins TRBV11-3 to TRBJ1-2; D unclear. Deletions cut 7 bases from V and 3 bases from J, with 18 bases between. In germline, CDR1 is SGHNT, CDR2 YENEEA. The CDR3 runs 15 residues. In nucleotides, the CDR3 is TGTGCCAGCACCTCCCGAGCGTCGGACTACTATGGCTACACCTTC. The encoded protein is CASTSRASDYYGYTF.

This chain connects TRBV23-1 to TRBJ2-4; 8 bases match TRBD1. TRBV23-1 is an open reading frame, and its role is uncertain. The CDR3 sequence is 16 residues long. The V segment lost 8 bases and the J segment 4 bases; nucleotides outside the gene matches: 13. The CDR3 is CASWSGQGRRKNIQYF. CDR3 nucleotides: TGCGCCAGCTGGTCCGGACAGGGACGTAGGAAAAACATTCAGTACTTC.

The V call is TRBV29-1, the J call TRBJ1-2; D not certain. The CDR3 has 13 amino acids. V lost 4 bases to trimming and J lost 5 bases, with 14 bases between them. The germline CDR1 and CDR2 sequences are SQVTM and ANQGSEA. CDR3 in DNA: TGCAGCGTTGCCAGACTTAAAGAATATGGCTACACCTTC. It encodes CSVARLKEYGYTF.

This chain joins TRBV30 and TRBJ2-3, with D maybe TRBD1 (6 bases). The CDR3 covers 16 residues. The germline V gene encodes CDR1 GTSNPN and CDR2 SVGIG (reference sequence). V lost 3 bases and J 4 bases, leaving 20 bases between the germline ends. CDR3 amino acids: CAWSAGTRDAPDTQYF. CDR3 sequence (DNA): TGTGCCTGGAGCGCCGGGACAAGGGACGCGCCAGATACGCAGTATTTT.

This chain joins TRBV28 and TRBJ1-1; no clear D gene. Germline values: CDR1 MDHEN, CDR2 SYDVKM. The CDR3 extends over 13 amino acids. The V end lost 2 bases, the J end lost 1 base, and 5 bases lay between the germline ends. The CDR3 DNA is TGTGCCAGCAGTTTAATGGCGAACACTGAAGCTTTCTTT. Its protein is CASSLMANTEAFF.

The rearrangement uses TRBV11-3 and TRBJ2-2; 12 nucleotides agree with TRBD2. The CDR3 length is 17 residues. The ends lost 2 bases at V and 1 base at J; junction bases unmatched: 2. The V gene's germline CDR1 is SGHNT and CDR2 YENEEA. In DNA, the CDR3 is TGTGCCAGCAGCTTAAGGACTAGCGGGATGAACACCGGGGAGCTGTTTTTT. It encodes CASSLRTSGMNTGELFF. The full variable domain, rest sourced from reference TRBV11-3 and TRBJ2-2, is EAGVVQSPRYKIIEKKQPVAFWCNPISGHNTLYWYLQNLGQGPELLIRYENEEAVDDSQLPKDRFSAERLKGVDSTLKIQPAELGDSAVYLCASSLRTSGMNTGELFFGEGSRLTVL.

This clone was recorded a few times. The chain is built from TRBV10-3 and TRBJ1-5, with a weak D call TRBD1 (6 bases). V was shortened by 2 bases and J by 5 bases, with 13 bases between the two germline ends. Looked up from germline, CDR1 is ENHRY and CDR2 is SYGVKD. The CDR3 is 15 amino acids. Here the CDR3 reads CAISETIDRYQPQHF. The DNA of the CDR3 is TGTGCCATCAGTGAGACTATCGACAGGTATCAGCCCCAGCATTTT.

This clone is judged medium-sized. The junction departs from germline at one end; a sequencing error may be responsible. V usage is TRBV6-8 and J usage is TRBJ1-1, with D tentatively TRBD1 (5 bases). Germline CDR1 and CDR2: MNHGY and SAAAGT. The CDR3 runs 12 residues. The CDR3, as DNA: TGTGCCATCAGTGGATCTACCCAGACAGCAATCTTT. Amino acid sequence: CAISGSTQTAIF.

The chain couples TRBV30 to TRBJ1-1, with D possibly matching TRBD1 (5 bases). Trimming left V 1 base short and J 7 bases short, with 10 bases between. The CDR3 runs to 12 residues. CDR1 GTSNPN and CDR2 SVGIG come from the germline V gene (reference sequence). CDR3 DNA: TGTGCCTGGAGTGAGGGGCTAGGTGAAGCTTTCTTT. Translation: CAWSEGLGEAFF. The full variable domain, in which reference TRBV30 and TRBJ1-1 provide the parts outside the CDR3, is SQTIHQWPATLVQPVGSPLSLECTVEGTSNPNLYWYRQAAGRGLQLLFYSVGIGQISSEVPQNLSASRPQDRQFILSSKKLLLSDSGFYLCAWSEGLGEAFFGQGTRLTVV.

This clone was counted a few times. The chain employs TRBV19 and TRBJ2-1; 10 nucleotides align to TRBD1. CDR3 length: 14 residues. CDR1 is LNHDA and CDR2 is SQIVND in the germline V gene (reference sequence). V dropped 9 bases and J dropped 2; count of bases not matched to a gene: 4. CDR3 DNA: TGTGCCAGCACCGGGACAGGGGCCTACAATGAGCAGTTCTTC. As protein: CASTGTGAYNEQFF.

The chain couples TRBV15 to TRBJ1-1; D may be TRBD1 (5 bases). Germline lookup yields CDR1 LNHNV and CDR2 YYDKDF (reference sequence). The ends were cut back, 6 bases at V and 7 bases at J, with 18 bases in the middle. The CDR3 is made up of 14 amino acids. The CDR3 DNA sequence: TGTGCCACCAGGGGAGGGACGGAATTAGGTGAAGCTTTCTTT. Translating gives CATRGGTELGEAFF.

This chain links TRBV6-8 with TRBJ2-1; no clear D gene. Germline V gene data show CDR1 as MNHGY and CDR2 as SAAAGT. V dropped 5 bases and J dropped 7 bases, with 9 bases sitting between them. This CDR3 is 12 amino acids long. The CDR3 DNA sequence: TGTGCCAGCAGTCACGGTGTTAATGAGCAGTTCTTC. It is translated as CASSHGVNEQFF.

The chain has TRBV25-1 and TRBJ2-1; D is perhaps TRBD2 (6 bases). V lost 8 bases to trimming and J lost 14 bases, with 22 bases between them. The CDR3 consists of 13 residues. The V gene's germline CDR1 is MGHDK and CDR2 SYGVNS. Here the CDR3 DNA reads TGTGCCAGCGGAGGGATCGAAAGACTAGGCGAGTTCTTC. Protein: CASGGIERLGEFF.

The chain joins TRBV6-1 to TRBJ2-7, with 10 bases identical to TRBD1. V was pared by 1 base and J by 2 bases, with 2 bases of the junction left unmatched. Germline V CDR1 and CDR2: MNHNS, SASEGT. This CDR3 region has 15 residues. CDR3 sequence reads: CASSEGGTGAYEQYF. CDR3 nucleotides: TGTGCCAGCAGTGAAGGTGGGACAGGGGCCTACGAGCAGTACTTC.

This clone ranks as large (0.1 to 1%). The chain employs TRBV9 and TRBJ1-4, with D uncertain. This CDR3 spans 15 amino acids. Germline V gives CDR1 SGDLS, CDR2 YYNGEE. The V gene lost 2 bases and the J gene lost 8 bases, with 16 bases spanning the gap. The CDR3 reads CASSVGAADMEKLFF. The CDR3 DNA sequence: TGTGCCAGCAGCGTTGGAGCGGCTGACATGGAAAAACTGTTTTTT. The variable domain in full, with the rest retrieved from reference TRBV9 and TRBJ1-4, is DSGVTQTPKHLITATGQRVTLRCSPRSGDLSVYWYQQSLDQGLQFLIQYYNGEERAKGNILERFSAQQFPDLHSELNLSSLELGDSALYFCASSVGAADMEKLFFGSGTQLSVL.